This TCR beta chain was sequenced during a study of cytomegalovirus exposure and HLA in healthy donors. Germline values: CDR1 SQVTM, CDR2 ANQGSEA. There are 11 residues in the CDR3. Trimming cost V 4 bases and J 6 bases, with 7 bases left between them. Study-level findings and limits: A prior analysis recorded that most TCR beta V segments were productive about 90% or about 30% of the time.

PCR used 60 Vbeta primers and 13 Jbeta primers. Produced via immunoSEQ multiplex PCR; TCRdb's table is partial and in-frame only. The data contain approximately 110,000 clones, around three quarters of them singletons. Points on this clone: What it recognizes is unknown.

Sequencing input: PBMCs. This sequence originates from a man aged 50-59 years in good health and CMV-seropositive. This chain links TRBV29-1 with TRBJ2-1; D remains unclear. This CDR3 is CSVVASNEQFF. The CDR3 nucleotides are TGCAGCGTTGTAGCCAGCAATGAGCAGTTCTTC.